A selection of T cell receptor beta chains follows, all from one sample in a study of T cells in Graves' hyperthyroidism and ophthalmopathy. TCRdb re-called the multiplex PCR reads through MiXCR, storing one row per CDR3 protein. This table holds hundreds of thousands of distinct CDR3 sequences, 14% to 15% found once. The sequencing input was blood. These receptors all come from a middle-aged woman with Graves' ophthalmopathy. The CDR3 runs from the conserved cysteine through the conserved F or W. D genes are given only for firm matches. For some rows the clone size is stated as once, few or many, or as a class when expanded; others skip it.

clone size	V gene	D gene	J gene	CDR3 DNA	CDR3 protein
-	TRBV12-3/TRBV12-4	-	TRBJ2-2	TGTGCCAGCAGACGAGGGGACCTCAACACCGGGGAGCTGTTTTTT	CASRRGDLNTGELFF
-	TRBV24-1	-	TRBJ1-5	TGTGCCACCCGGCGGGCGGTGGGGCAGCCCCAGCATTTT	CATRRAVGQPQHF
-	TRBV11-1	-	TRBJ1-1	TGTGCCAGCAGCCACGGGCCCATGAACACTGAAGCTTTCTTT	CASSHGPMNTEAFF
-	TRBV27	-	TRBJ2-7	TGTGCCAGCAGTTTATCTAGGGGGTACTACGAGCAGTACTTC	CASSLSRGYYEQYF
many	TRBV12-3/TRBV12-4	-	TRBJ1-1	TGTGCCAGCAGTCCCGACTACATGAACACTGAAGCTTTCTTT	CASSPDYMNTEAFF
many	TRBV27	-	TRBJ1-5	TGTGCCAGCAGTTTTTCCCGAAATCAGCCCCAGCATTTT	CASSFSRNQPQHF
few	TRBV7-9	TRBD1	TRBJ1-3	TGTGCCAGCAGCCCCGGGACAGGCCTTGGAAACACCATATATTTT	CASSPGTGLGNTIYF
many	TRBV6-5	-	TRBJ2-7	TGTGCCAGCACCAAAACGCGGGACAGCTCCTACGAGCAGTACTTC	CASTKTRDSSYEQYF
many	TRBV12-3/TRBV12-4	-	TRBJ1-2	TGTGCCAGCAGTTTAGAGGGTTCTCGATATGGCTACACCTTC	CASSLEGSRYGYTF
many	TRBV6-1	-	TRBJ2-7	TGTGCCAGCAGTCTGACCACAGGGTGGCCTGTGGGGGAGCAGTACTTC	CASSLTTGWPVGEQYF
many	TRBV28	TRBD2	TRBJ2-7	TGTGCCAGCAGTTTATTGACTAGCGGGAGCTATCTCGAGCAGTACTTC	CASSLLTSGSYLEQYF
-	TRBV6-2/TRBV6-3	-	TRBJ2-5	TGTGCCAGCAGTTACGAAGCTTCGTGGGAGACCCAGTACTTC	CASSYEASWETQYF
-	TRBV6-5	-	TRBJ1-1	TGTGCCAGCAGTTCCCGGATACCGGAAAGGGGCACTGAAGCTTTCTTT	CASSSRIPERGTEAFF
many	TRBV12-3/TRBV12-4	TRBD1	TRBJ2-5	TGTGCCAGCAGCTCGGACAGGGGCCTGCTGGGGGGAGAGACCCAGTACTTC	CASSSDRGLLGGETQYF
many	TRBV12-3/TRBV12-4	TRBD2	TRBJ2-5	TGTGCCAGCAGTTTAGCTAGCGGGTCTGAGGGAGAGACCCAGTACTTC	CASSLASGSEGETQYF
few	TRBV4-1	TRBD2	TRBJ2-5	TGCGCCAGCAGCCAAGCGGGGGCGCTAGCGGGACATCAAGAGACCCAGTACTTC	CASSQAGALAGHQETQYF
many	TRBV7-6	-	TRBJ2-2	TGTGCCAGCAGCTTAGACACAGGTCTGATCGGGGAGCTGTTTTTT	CASSLDTGLIGELFF
many	TRBV27	-	TRBJ1-5	TGTGCCAGCAGTTTAGATTCGGGAAAGAATCAGCCCCAGCATTTT	CASSLDSGKNQPQHF
many	TRBV6-5	-	TRBJ2-4	TGTGCCAGCAGTTACGGTCCGGGGCTAGCCAAAAACATTCAGTACTTC	CASSYGPGLAKNIQYF
-	TRBV20-1	-	TRBJ1-1	TGCAGTGCTAGAGATGAATTTGTCGACACTGAAGCTTTCTTT	CSARDEFVDTEAFF
many	TRBV7-2	-	TRBJ2-7	TGTGCCAGCAGCTTAGATTATGGGGCTCCCGAGCAGTACTTC	CASSLDYGAPEQYF
many	TRBV6-1	TRBD1	TRBJ1-5	TGTGCCAGCAGCAAACAGGGGAATACCAATCAGCCCCAGCATTTT	CASSKQGNTNQPQHF
many	TRBV12-3/TRBV12-4	TRBD2	TRBJ2-7	TGTGCCAGCAGTTCCCCCGTGGGGACTAGAGGTTCCGAGCAGTACTTC	CASSSPVGTRGSEQYF
-	TRBV7-9	TRBD2	TRBJ2-5	TGTGCCAGCAGCTATGCTAGCGGGAGGGAGACCCAGTACTTC	CASSYASGRETQYF
many	TRBV20-1	TRBD1	TRBJ2-7	TGCAGTGCTAGTGGGACAGGAATTACCTACGAGCAGTACTTC	CSASGTGITYEQYF
many	TRBV19	TRBD1	TRBJ1-1	TGTGCCAGTAGTACCGAGACAGGGACTACTGAAGCTTTCTTT	CASSTETGTTEAFF
many	TRBV6-5	-	TRBJ1-6	TGTGCCAGCAGTTACGGGGAAACCTATAATTCACCCCTCCACTTT	CASSYGETYNSPLHF
many	TRBV20-1	TRBD2	TRBJ2-2	TGCAGTGCTAGACAGGGACTAACTTACACCGGGGAGCTGTTTTTT	CSARQGLTYTGELFF
many	TRBV6-5	-	TRBJ2-7	TGTGCCAGCAGTTACGGGCTCAACTCCTACGAGCAGTACTTC	CASSYGLNSYEQYF
many	TRBV28	TRBD1	TRBJ1-2	TGTGCCAGCAGCCGGACAGGGTACAACTATGGCTACACCTTC	CASSRTGYNYGYTF
-	TRBV28	TRBD1	TRBJ2-7	TGTGCCACCCATTCGACAGGGACCTCCTACGAGCAGTACTTC	CATHSTGTSYEQYF
-	TRBV6-1	TRBD1	TRBJ2-5	TGTGCCAGCAGCCAGCGACAGGGGACCCAAGAGACCCAGTACTTC	CASSQRQGTQETQYF
few	TRBV29-1	-	TRBJ2-7	TGCAGCGTTGTGCCAGCCTCCTACGAGCAGTACTTC	CSVVPASYEQYF
many	TRBV28	TRBD2	TRBJ2-7	TGTGCCAGCAGACGGACTAGCGGGGCCGCCTACGAGCAGTACTTC	CASRRTSGAAYEQYF
few	TRBV6-5	-	TRBJ2-7	TGTGCCAGCAGTTCGAGGGCAGGGTTTGGGGAGCAGTACTTC	CASSSRAGFGEQYF
many	TRBV12-3/TRBV12-4	-	TRBJ2-2	TGTGCCAGCAGTCTTCAAGGGGGCGGGGAGCTGTTTTTT	CASSLQGGGELFF
many	TRBV19	TRBD1	TRBJ1-2	TGTGCCAGCCTGGGACAGTACAACTATGGCTACACCTTC	CASLGQYNYGYTF
many	TRBV28	-	TRBJ1-2	TGTGCCAGCAGTTTACCCGAGCCAGGTGATCCCTATGGCTACACCTTC	CASSLPEPGDPYGYTF
many	TRBV24-1	TRBD2	TRBJ2-1	TGTGCCACCAGTGATTTTAGCGGGAGCTCCTACAATGAGCAGTTCTTC	CATSDFSGSSYNEQFF
-	TRBV6-1	TRBD1	TRBJ1-1	TGTGCCAGCAATGACAGGGGGTACACTGAAGCTTTCTTT	CASNDRGYTEAFF
many	TRBV2	-	TRBJ2-7	TGTGCCAGCAGTGAAATGGGACAAGCCTACGAGCAGTACTTC	CASSEMGQAYEQYF
few	TRBV12-3/TRBV12-4	-	TRBJ1-2	TGTGCCAGCAGTCCGCCGAGGCCCTGGGCGGACATTTATGGCTACACCTTC	CASSPPRPWADIYGYTF
many	TRBV29-1	-	TRBJ1-2	TGCAGCGTTGGAGGACAGCCCCCCCGGCAGGGCTACACCTTC	CSVGGQPPRQGYTF
many	TRBV28	-	TRBJ2-7	TGTGCCAGCAGTTTAGGTAGTAACTACGAGCAGTACTTC	CASSLGSNYEQYF
few	TRBV12-3/TRBV12-4	-	TRBJ2-7	TGTGCCAGCAGTTTCGGAGCGGGCTCCTACGAGCAGTACTTC	CASSFGAGSYEQYF
many	TRBV12-3/TRBV12-4	-	TRBJ2-7	TGTGCCAGCTCCCACAGGGATCTGGCCTACGAGCAGTACTTC	CASSHRDLAYEQYF
many	TRBV10-3	TRBD1	TRBJ2-7	TGTGCCATCAGCGACACGGGACAGAAGTCCTACGAGCAGTACTTC	CAISDTGQKSYEQYF
few	TRBV19	TRBD1	TRBJ2-2	TGTGCCAGTAATGACAGGGGGTCGAACACCGGGGAGCTGTTTTTT	CASNDRGSNTGELFF
many	TRBV24-1	-	TRBJ2-7	TGTGCCACCAGTGCGGGCTCCTACGAGCAGTACTTC	CATSAGSYEQYF
many	TRBV7-2	-	TRBJ2-7	TGTGCCAGCAGCTTAGTCCCAGGGGTCTACGAGCAGTACTTC	CASSLVPGVYEQYF
few	TRBV4-2	-	TRBJ2-2	TGTGCCAGCAGCCCCTTTTTAGGTGGGAGGAGATCCGGGGAGCTGTTTTTT	CASSPFLGGRRSGELFF